These 27 T cell receptor beta chains were sequenced from one sample in a study of T cell responses to AZD1222 COVID-19 vaccine. Produced via immunoSEQ multiplex PCR; TCRdb's table is partial and in-frame only. This table holds roughly 160,000 clones, around 91% found once. Sample: peripheral blood, taken on day 0 of AZD1222 vaccination. These receptors all stem from an adult in good health.

The chain links TRBV7-9 to TRBJ1-2; D is unresolved. Germline CDR1 is SEHNR and CDR2 is FQNEAQ (reference sequence). The CDR3 length is 12 residues. V lost 1 base, J lost 8 bases, and 8 bases lay in between. CDR3 in amino acids: CASSLDREGYTF. The CDR3 coding sequence is TGTGCCAGCAGCTTAGACAGAGAAGGCTACACCTTC.

The chain links TRBV5-1 to TRBJ2-1; 10 bases are shared with TRBD1. V trimming: 3 bases; J trimming: 5 bases; junction bases outside the gene matches: 8. Germline lookup yields CDR1 SGHRS and CDR2 YFSETQ. The length of the CDR3 is 16 residues. The chain's CDR3 is CASSSRTGGVDNEQFF. The CDR3 DNA reads TGCGCCAGCAGCTCGCGGACAGGGGGAGTGGACAATGAGCAGTTCTTC.

The chain has TRBV19 and TRBJ2-5, with D possibly TRBD1 on 5 matching bases. This CDR3 has 14 residues. The V gene lost 2 bases and the J gene lost 6 bases, with 13 bases spanning the gap. Per germline, CDR1 LNHDA and CDR2 SQIVND (reference sequence). The CDR3 DNA reads as TGTGCCAGTAGTATAAGCGACAGTCGGCAGACCCAGTACTTC. Protein product: CASSISDSRQTQYF.

The chain employs TRBV15 and TRBJ1-3; D possibly corresponds to TRBD1 (5 bases). Germline assignment: CDR1 LNHNV and CDR2 YYDKDF (reference sequence). The V gene lost 0 bases and the J gene lost 6 bases, with 15 bases spanning the gap. The CDR3 loop spans 16 amino acids. As DNA, the CDR3 is TGTGCCACCAGCAGAGATCGGTGGGGGGATCCAAACACCATATATTTT. It yields the protein CATSRDRWGDPNTIYF.

CDR3 residues: CASSLSPGTAGNTIYF. In nucleotides, the CDR3 is TGTGCCAGCAGCTTGTCCCCCGGGACAGCAGGAAACACCATATATTTT. This sequence joins TRBV5-4 and TRBJ1-3, with 7 bases fitting TRBD1. V lost 1 base and J lost 4; bases outside the gene matches: 8. The germline CDR1 and CDR2 sequences are SGHNT and YYREEE (reference sequence). CDR3 length: 16 residues.

The V and J genes are TRBV19 and TRBJ1-3, with unresolved D. This CDR3 is 15 amino acids long. V was clipped by 2 bases and J by 0 bases, with 8 bases between them. Germline V lookup: CDR1 LNHDA, CDR2 SQIVND (reference sequence). CDR3 nucleotide sequence: TGTGCCAGTAGTATAAAGCGGGACTCTGGAAACACCATATATTTT. Protein product: CASSIKRDSGNTIYF.

The chain links TRBV15 to TRBJ2-1, with 10 bases lining up with TRBD2. V dropped 3 bases and J dropped 8; count of bases not matched to a gene: 16. This CDR3 contains 18 residues. Per the germline V gene, CDR1 is LNHNV and CDR2 is YYDKDF (reference sequence). CDR3 sequence: CATSRVEISAGGPYEQFF. The CDR3 DNA reads as TGTGCCACCAGCAGGGTAGAGATATCAGCGGGGGGGCCGTATGAGCAGTTCTTC.

The chain combines TRBV15 with TRBJ1-1; 8 positions match TRBD1. V dropped 2 bases and J dropped 4; count of bases not matched to a gene: 3. The CDR3 has 14 residues. Germline V gene data show CDR1 as LNHNV and CDR2 as YYDKDF (reference sequence). The CDR3 nucleotides are TGTGCCACCAGCAGAAACAGGGGGGGCACTGAAGCTTTCTTT. It codes for CATSRNRGGTEAFF.

The chain couples TRBV11-3 to TRBJ2-3; 9 bases are a match to TRBD1. Trimming cost V 5 bases and J 1 base; bases outside gene matches: 10. The germline CDR1 and CDR2 sequences are SGHNT and YENEEA. CDR3 size: 17 residues. CDR3 sequence (DNA): TGTGCCAGCAGCCCCGGGACAGGGATCTTGGGCACAGATACGCAGTATTTT. Translation gives CASSPGTGILGTDTQYF.

The chain couples TRBV9 to TRBJ2-5, with no clear D. This CDR3 has 15 amino acids. V lost 0 bases, J lost 0 bases, and 9 bases lay in between. Germline assignment: CDR1 SGDLS and CDR2 YYNGEE. This CDR3 reads CASSVGVSYQETQYF. The CDR3 coding sequence is TGTGCCAGCAGCGTAGGAGTGAGCTACCAAGAGACCCAGTACTTC.

The chain carries TRBV7-2 and TRBJ2-1; 14 bases agree with TRBD2. Germline assignment: CDR1 SGHTA and CDR2 FQGNSA. Unmatched junction bases numbered 12, after V lost 5 bases and J lost 12 bases. CDR3 size: 16 residues. In nucleotides, the CDR3 is TGTGCCAGCAGCCAACCGACTAGCGGGGGGGCCAAAGGGCAGTTCTTC. Protein product: CASSQPTSGGAKGQFF.

The chain has TRBV27 and TRBJ1-5, with D perhaps TRBD1 (6 bases). Trimming cost V 5 bases and J 0 bases, with 11 bases left between them. The germline V gene encodes CDR1 MNHEY and CDR2 SMNVEV (reference sequence). The CDR3 has 15 amino acids. Here the CDR3 reads CASSPTGLSNQPQHF. In DNA form, the CDR3 reads TGTGCCAGCAGTCCTACAGGGCTTAGCAATCAGCCCCAGCATTTT.

The V call is TRBV27, the J call TRBJ2-6; the D gene is possibly TRBD2 (7 bases). Germline values: CDR1 MNHEY, CDR2 SMNVEV (reference sequence). V lost 6 bases and J lost 2, with 20 bases in between. This CDR3 spans 18 amino acids. The DNA for the CDR3 is TGTGCCAGCAGGCCCCTCAGGGGTGGGGGGGCTGGGGCCAACGTCCTGACTTTC. This translates into CASRPLRGGGAGANVLTF.

This clone was recorded once. V usage is TRBV4-3 and J usage is TRBJ2-4, with D possibly matching TRBD2 (7 bases). With 2 bases removed from V and 0 bases from J, the gap between germline ends came to 17 bases. The CDR3 consists of 18 residues. From germline, CDR1 is LGHNA and CDR2 YSLEER. The CDR3 nucleotides are TGCGCCAGCAGCCAATCATTGGGAGGGGGACTAGCCAAAAACATTCAGTACTTC. It yields the protein CASSQSLGGGLAKNIQYF.

This chain uses TRBV4-2 with TRBJ1-1, with a possible D match to TRBD1 (5 bases). This CDR3 comprises 19 residues. The germline V gene encodes CDR1 LGHNA and CDR2 YNFKEQ. V dropped 1 base and J dropped 3 bases, with 24 bases sitting between them. CDR3 nucleotides: TGTGCCAGCAGCCAAGTGCATCGCCTACTGAGGGGATCGGACACTGAAGCTTTCTTT. It encodes CASSQVHRLLRGSDTEAFF.

The count of this clone is one. The chain combines TRBV19 with TRBJ1-1; TRBD1 is a possible D gene (5 bases). The ends were cut back, 3 bases at V and 6 bases at J, with 20 bases in the middle. Germline CDR1 LNHDA, CDR2 SQIVND (reference sequence). The CDR3 loop spans 16 amino acids. CDR3 sequence (DNA): TGTGCCAGTAGTATCCAGATAGCAGGGAGAAGGTCTGAAGCTTTCTTT. This encodes CASSIQIAGRRSEAFF.

This chain uses TRBV5-4 with TRBJ1-2; 7 bases agree with TRBD1. The V and J ends lost 4 bases and 1 base, in that order; junction bases with no gene match: 7. The CDR3 is 15 residues long. Germline values: CDR1 SGHNT, CDR2 YYREEE (reference sequence). DNA for the CDR3: TGTGCCAGCAGCACAGGGACAGCTGATAACTATGGCTACACCTTC. Translation gives CASSTGTADNYGYTF.

This sequence joins TRBV30 and TRBJ2-7; no clear D gene. This CDR3 comprises 13 residues. The V gene lost 2 bases and the J gene lost 2 bases, with 10 bases spanning the gap. Germline V gene lookup returns CDR1 GTSNPN and CDR2 SVGIG (reference sequence). The CDR3 reads CAWSLDGPYEQYF. CDR3 DNA sequence: TGTGCCTGGAGTTTGGACGGTCCCTACGAGCAGTACTTC. Full variable domain (outside the CDR3, taken from reference TRBV30 and TRBJ2-7): SQTIHQWPATLVQPVGSPLSLECTVEGTSNPNLYWYRQAAGRGLQLLFYSVGIGQISSEVPQNLSASRPQDRQFILSSKKLLLSDSGFYLCAWSLDGPYEQYFGPGTRLTVT.

The chain couples TRBV9 to TRBJ1-2; TRBD1 matches 7 bases. CDR1 and CDR2 (germline): SGDLS, YYNGEE. V lost 0 bases and J lost 8; bases outside the gene matches: 7. CDR3 length equals 14 residues. CDR3 region: CASSVEHRGRGYTF. The CDR3 DNA reads TGTGCCAGCAGCGTAGAACACAGGGGACGCGGCTACACCTTC.

This rearrangement joins TRBV6-2 or TRBV6-3 to TRBJ2-3; 9 positions match TRBD2. The V segment lost 2 bases and the J segment 6 bases; nucleotides outside the gene matches: 15. The CDR3 is made up of 18 amino acids. CDR1 MNHEY and CDR2 SVGEGT come from the germline V gene. The CDR3 sequence: CASSYPPQRGEIDDTQYF. CDR3 in DNA: TGTGCCAGCAGTTACCCCCCCCAGCGGGGGGAGATAGATGATACGCAGTATTTT.

The rearrangement joins TRBV2 to TRBJ1-5; perhaps TRBD1 as D (6 bases). From germline, CDR1 is SNHLY and CDR2 FYNNEI. V was shortened by 8 bases and J by 2 bases, with 13 bases between the two germline ends. This CDR3 comprises 14 residues. The CDR3 loop reads CASGGRAGNQPQHF. The CDR3, as DNA: TGTGCCAGCGGGGGGCGGGCCGGCAATCAGCCCCAGCATTTT.

The gene calls are TRBV15 and TRBJ1-4, with D hard to call. CDR1 and CDR2 (germline): LNHNV, YYDKDF (reference sequence). The CDR3 covers 14 residues. V was pared by 1 base and J by 8 bases, with 11 bases between. The CDR3 loop reads CATSRGASPEKLFF. CDR3 sequence (DNA): TGTGCCACCAGCAGAGGTGCGTCCCCAGAAAAACTGTTTTTT.

This chain joins TRBV30 and TRBJ1-2; TRBD1 aligns across 12 bases. V lost 4 bases to trimming and J lost 8 bases; unmatched junction nucleotides: 8. The CDR3 is 14 amino acids. From germline, CDR1 is GTSNPN and CDR2 SVGIG (reference sequence). CDR3: CAWNRGTGGAGYTF. In DNA form, the CDR3 reads TGTGCCTGGAATAGAGGGACAGGGGGCGCAGGCTACACCTTC.

This rearrangement joins TRBV14 to TRBJ2-7; possibly TRBD1 or TRBD2 for D (5 bases each). Germline CDR1 is SGHDN and CDR2 is FVKESK. Deletions cut 0 bases from V and 0 bases from J, with 18 bases between. This CDR3 is 18 amino acids long. The CDR3 is CASSQEGPTRGVSYEQYV. In nucleotides, the CDR3 is TGTGCCAGCAGCCAAGAAGGTCCTACGAGGGGCGTCTCCTACGAGCAGTACGTC.

This clone was counted a few times. The rearrangement links TRBV20-1 to TRBJ1-2; D not certain. The CDR3 extends over 11 amino acids. Germline V CDR1 and CDR2: DFQATT, SNEGSKA (reference sequence). V dropped 5 bases and J dropped 7 bases, with 11 bases sitting between them. CDR3 sequence reads: CSAGLRGGYTF. DNA for the CDR3: TGCAGTGCTGGGCTTCGCGGTGGCTACACCTTC.

The V and J genes are TRBV9 and TRBJ2-2, with a possible D match to TRBD2 (5 bases). The CDR3 sequence is 17 residues long. Germline values: CDR1 SGDLS, CDR2 YYNGEE. The germline V and J ends were trimmed by 0 bases and 6 bases, with 18 bases remaining between them. The CDR3 nucleotides read TGTGCCAGCAGCGTAGGGCCAAGGGATGAGGGTTCCGGGGAGCTGTTTTTT. This encodes CASSVGPRDEGSGELFF. Filled out from reference TRBV9 and TRBJ2-2, the complete variable domain reads DSGVTQTPKHLITATGQRVTLRCSPRSGDLSVYWYQQSLDQGLQFLIQYYNGEERAKGNILERFSAQQFPDLHSELNLSSLELGDSALYFCASSVGPRDEGSGELFFGEGSRLTVL.

CDR3 nucleotides: TGCGCCAGCAGCCAAGAGGGCGGGGGGAACACCGGGGAGCTGTTTTTT. Protein product: CASSQEGGGNTGELFF. The rearrangement uses TRBV4-3 and TRBJ2-2; TRBD2 aligns across 7 bases. Germline V gene sequence: CDR1 LGHNA, CDR2 YSLEER. V dropped 0 bases and J dropped 1; count of bases not matched to a gene: 2. CDR3 size: 16 residues.